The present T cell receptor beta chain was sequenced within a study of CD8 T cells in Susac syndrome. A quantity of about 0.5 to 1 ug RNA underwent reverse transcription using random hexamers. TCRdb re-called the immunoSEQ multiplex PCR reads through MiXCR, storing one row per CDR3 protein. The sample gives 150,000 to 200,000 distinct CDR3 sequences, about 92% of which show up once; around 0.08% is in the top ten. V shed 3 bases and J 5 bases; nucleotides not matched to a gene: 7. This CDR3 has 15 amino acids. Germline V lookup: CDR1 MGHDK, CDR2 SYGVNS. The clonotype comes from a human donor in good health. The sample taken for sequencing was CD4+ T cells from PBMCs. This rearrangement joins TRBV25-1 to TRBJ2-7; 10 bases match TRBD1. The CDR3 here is CASSEPTGGLDEQYF. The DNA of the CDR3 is TGTGCCAGCAGTGAGCCGACAGGGGGCTTGGACGAGCAGTACTTC.